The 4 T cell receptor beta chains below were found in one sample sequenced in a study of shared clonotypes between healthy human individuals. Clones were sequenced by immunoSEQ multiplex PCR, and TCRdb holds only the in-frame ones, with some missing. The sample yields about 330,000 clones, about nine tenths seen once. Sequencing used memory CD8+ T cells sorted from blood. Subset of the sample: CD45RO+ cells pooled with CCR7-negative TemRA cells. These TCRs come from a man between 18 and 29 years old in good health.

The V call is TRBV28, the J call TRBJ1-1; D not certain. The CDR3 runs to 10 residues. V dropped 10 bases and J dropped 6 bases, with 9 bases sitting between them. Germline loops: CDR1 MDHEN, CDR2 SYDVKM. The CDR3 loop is CATGRAEAFF. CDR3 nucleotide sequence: TGTGCCACCGGGAGGGCTGAAGCTTTCTTT.

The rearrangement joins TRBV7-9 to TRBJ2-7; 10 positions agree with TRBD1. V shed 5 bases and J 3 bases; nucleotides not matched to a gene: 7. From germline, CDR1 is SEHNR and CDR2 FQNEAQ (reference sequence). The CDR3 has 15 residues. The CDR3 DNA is TGTGCCAGCAGCCCCTGGGACAGGGGTTTCTACGAGCAGTACTTC. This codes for CASSPWDRGFYEQYF.

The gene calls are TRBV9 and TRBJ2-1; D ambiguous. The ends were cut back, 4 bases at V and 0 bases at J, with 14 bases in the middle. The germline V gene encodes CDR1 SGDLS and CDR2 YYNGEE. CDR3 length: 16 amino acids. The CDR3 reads CASSLRLLGSYNEQFF. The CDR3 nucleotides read TGTGCCAGCAGCCTCAGACTTCTGGGCTCCTACAATGAGCAGTTCTTC.

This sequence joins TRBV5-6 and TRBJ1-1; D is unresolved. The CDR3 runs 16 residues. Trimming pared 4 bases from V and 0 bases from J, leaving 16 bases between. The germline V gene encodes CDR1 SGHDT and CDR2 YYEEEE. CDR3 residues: CASSPWGGGLNTEAFF. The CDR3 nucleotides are TGTGCCAGCAGCCCGTGGGGTGGAGGTTTGAACACTGAAGCTTTCTTT.